This T cell receptor (beta chain) was sequenced during a study of CD8+ T cells in alopecia areata. Whole-study results and caveats: Shared TCR sequences were less clear between patients than in mice, possibly partly from HLA diversity.

Treatment: oral pan-JAK inhibitor, 5-10 mg twice daily. It was cDNA, reverse transcribed from extracted RNA, that served as the sequencing template. Measured with immunoSEQ multiplex PCR; TCRdb has only the in-frame clones, and not every one. The repertoire holds about 190,000 clones, with 60% as singletons. This clone has just a few counts. Its antigen remains unidentified. Germline values: CDR1 LNHDA, CDR2 SQIVND (reference sequence). The CDR3 is 15 amino acids. Deletions cut 0 bases from V and 0 bases from J, with 8 bases between. The origin of this receptor is a human donor with alopecia areata. V and J are TRBV19 and TRBJ1-1; TRBD1 is a possible D gene (5 bases). The sequences come from CD4+ T cells sorted from blood, collected at week 24, from a patient treated with tofacitinib. Here the CDR3 reads CASSIEARVNTEAFF. DNA for the CDR3: TGTGCCAGTAGTATAGAGGCCAGGGTGAACACTGAAGCTTTCTTT.